The rows below give T cell receptor beta chains drawn from one sample of a study of blood T cell repertoires in COVID-19. Sequencing used immunoSEQ multiplex PCR; TCRdb keeps in-frame clones, though not all of them. The table has about 420,000 clones, roughly 90% seen once. Sequences were obtained from peripheral blood. The source is a man aged 18 to 29 with COVID-19, enrolled during active disease. Each CDR3 is given with its conserved first and last residue. Fields, in order: CDR3 protein, CDR3 DNA, J gene, D gene, clone size, V gene. D genes are given only for firm matches. Clone size is not always given. Where it is, it says once, few, many or a class for expanded clones.

cdr3_aa: CASRQGAYNEQFF
cdr3_nt: TGTGCCAGTAGACAGGGGGCCTACAATGAGCAGTTCTTC
j_call: TRBJ2-1
d_call: TRBD1
clone_size: -
v_call: TRBV27

cdr3_aa: CASSLEPPPGDTQYF
cdr3_nt: TGTGCCAGCAGCTTAGAGCCGCCTCCAGGAGATACGCAGTATTTT
j_call: TRBJ2-3
d_call: -
clone_size: -
v_call: TRBV11-3

cdr3_aa: CASSSSGRVEAFF
cdr3_nt: TGTGCCAGCAGCTCCAGTGGTCGGGTCGAAGCTTTCTTT
j_call: TRBJ1-1
d_call: -
clone_size: -
v_call: TRBV7-9

cdr3_aa: CVAGGCEQYF
cdr3_nt: TGTGTAGCGGGAGGTTGCGAGCAGTACTTC
j_call: TRBJ2-7
d_call: TRBD2
clone_size: -
v_call: TRBV19

cdr3_aa: CAWSVRRGGYTF
cdr3_nt: TGTGCCTGGAGTGTACGGCGGGGTGGCTACACCTTC
j_call: TRBJ1-2
d_call: -
clone_size: once
v_call: TRBV30

cdr3_aa: CASSSGGQAGTEAFF
cdr3_nt: TGTGCCAGCAGTTCGGGTGGACAGGCGGGCACTGAAGCTTTCTTT
j_call: TRBJ1-1
d_call: TRBD1
clone_size: few
v_call: TRBV27

cdr3_aa: CASSQQGGETQYF
cdr3_nt: TGTGCCAGCAGCCAACAGGGGGGAGAGACCCAGTACTTC
j_call: TRBJ2-5
d_call: -
clone_size: -
v_call: TRBV3-1/TRBV3-2

cdr3_aa: CASMRQGPNEQFF
cdr3_nt: TGTGCCAGCATGCGACAGGGCCCTAATGAGCAGTTCTTC
j_call: TRBJ2-1
d_call: TRBD1
clone_size: -
v_call: TRBV2

cdr3_aa: CASSSTSGTDYNEQFF
cdr3_nt: TGTGCCAGCAGCTCGACCTCCGGGACAGATTACAATGAGCAGTTCTTC
j_call: TRBJ2-1
d_call: TRBD1
clone_size: -
v_call: TRBV11-2

cdr3_aa: CASSQGSGVAGEQYF
cdr3_nt: TGTGCCAGCAGCCAAGGCTCGGGGGTTGCAGGGGAGCAGTACTTC
j_call: TRBJ2-7
d_call: -
clone_size: -
v_call: TRBV3-1/TRBV3-2

cdr3_aa: CASSWDRTNYGYTF
cdr3_nt: TGCGCCAGCAGCTGGGACAGAACTAACTATGGCTACACCTTC
j_call: TRBJ1-2
d_call: TRBD1
clone_size: -
v_call: TRBV5-1

cdr3_aa: CASAREGSSSEQYF
cdr3_nt: TGTGCCAGCGCGAGGGAGGGTTCATCCTCCGAGCAGTACTTC
j_call: TRBJ2-7
d_call: TRBD2
clone_size: -
v_call: TRBV6-5

cdr3_aa: CASSLGAGGSTDTQYF
cdr3_nt: TGTGCCAGCAGCTTGGGAGCGGGGGGTTCCACAGATACGCAGTATTTT
j_call: TRBJ2-3
d_call: TRBD2
clone_size: once
v_call: TRBV5-4

cdr3_aa: CASSFSRGGEQYF
cdr3_nt: TGTGCCAGCAGCTTTAGCAGGGGCGGTGAGCAGTACTTC
j_call: TRBJ2-7
d_call: -
clone_size: -
v_call: TRBV7-9

cdr3_aa: CASSTTGTGGTEAFF
cdr3_nt: TGTGCCAGCAGTACGACCGGGACAGGGGGAACTGAAGCTTTCTTT
j_call: TRBJ1-1
d_call: TRBD1
clone_size: -
v_call: TRBV6-5

cdr3_aa: CASSSSVAGTGELFF
cdr3_nt: TGTGCCAGCAGCTCTTCAGTGGCGGGAACCGGGGAGCTGTTTTTT
j_call: TRBJ2-2
d_call: -
clone_size: -
v_call: TRBV7-6

cdr3_aa: CASSALAGEAGELFF
cdr3_nt: TGTGCCAGCAGTGCCCTAGCGGGAGAGGCCGGGGAGCTGTTTTTT
j_call: TRBJ2-2
d_call: TRBD2
clone_size: -
v_call: TRBV2

cdr3_aa: CASSFNWATRRGEKLFF
cdr3_nt: TGTGCCAGCAGCTTCAATTGGGCCACACGAAGGGGTGAAAAACTGTTTTTT
j_call: TRBJ1-4
d_call: -
clone_size: -
v_call: TRBV5-6

cdr3_aa: CASSPTPDIYEQYF
cdr3_nt: TGTGCCAGCAGCCCAACCCCGGACATTTACGAGCAGTACTTC
j_call: TRBJ2-7
d_call: -
clone_size: -
v_call: TRBV5-4

cdr3_aa: CASSVGTSNNEQFF
cdr3_nt: TGTGCCAGCAGCGTAGGGACTTCGAACAATGAGCAGTTCTTC
j_call: TRBJ2-1
d_call: -
clone_size: -
v_call: TRBV9

cdr3_aa: CATLRDRGQPQHF
cdr3_nt: TGTGCCACCCTGCGGGATAGGGGACAGCCCCAGCATTTT
j_call: TRBJ1-5
d_call: -
clone_size: -
v_call: TRBV24-1

cdr3_aa: CASRRTDTQYF
cdr3_nt: TGTGCCAGCAGGAGGACAGATACGCAGTATTTT
j_call: TRBJ2-3
d_call: -
clone_size: -
v_call: TRBV2

cdr3_aa: CASSVRGRDTDTQYF
cdr3_nt: TGTGCCAGCAGCGTTCGCGGGAGGGACACAGATACGCAGTATTTT
j_call: TRBJ2-3
d_call: TRBD2
clone_size: -
v_call: TRBV9

cdr3_aa: CASGTPAVYEQFF
cdr3_nt: TGCGCCAGCGGGACACCGGCGGTCTATGAGCAGTTCTTC
j_call: TRBJ2-1
d_call: -
clone_size: -
v_call: TRBV4-1

cdr3_aa: CASSLGVGGERDTQYF
cdr3_nt: TGTGCCAGCAGTTTGGGAGTGGGGGGGGAAAGAGATACGCAGTATTTT
j_call: TRBJ2-3
d_call: TRBD2
clone_size: -
v_call: TRBV27

cdr3_aa: CASSREGGEQYF
cdr3_nt: TGTGCCAGCAGCCGGGAAGGGGGCGAGCAGTACTTC
j_call: TRBJ2-7
d_call: -
clone_size: -
v_call: TRBV3-1/TRBV3-2

cdr3_aa: CASGLISKGEADTQYF
cdr3_nt: TGTGCTAGTGGTTTGATCTCAAAGGGAGAGGCAGATACGCAGTATTTT
j_call: TRBJ2-3
d_call: -
clone_size: -
v_call: TRBV12-5

cdr3_aa: CATRRTTGVAQYF
cdr3_nt: TGTGCCACCCGCCGAACAACAGGGGTGGCCCAGTACTTC
j_call: TRBJ2-5
d_call: TRBD1
clone_size: -
v_call: TRBV12-3/TRBV12-4

cdr3_aa: CASSFERTGGNQPQHF
cdr3_nt: TGTGCCAGCAGCTTTGAACGGACAGGGGGGAATCAGCCCCAGCATTTT
j_call: TRBJ1-5
d_call: -
clone_size: -
v_call: TRBV12-1

cdr3_aa: CSAYGDTTTTEAFF
cdr3_nt: TGCAGCGCATACGGGGACACCACCACCACTGAAGCTTTCTTT
j_call: TRBJ1-1
d_call: -
clone_size: -
v_call: TRBV29-1

cdr3_aa: CASSDRDDSSGNTIYF
cdr3_nt: TGTGCCAGCAGCGACAGGGATGATAGCTCTGGAAACACCATATATTTT
j_call: TRBJ1-3
d_call: TRBD1
clone_size: -
v_call: TRBV3-1/TRBV3-2

cdr3_aa: CASSSNSPANEKLFF
cdr3_nt: TGTGCCAGCAGTTCCAACAGTCCAGCTAATGAAAAACTGTTTTTT
j_call: TRBJ1-4
d_call: -
clone_size: -
v_call: TRBV2

cdr3_aa: CASSMGLVREQFF
cdr3_nt: TGTGCCAGCAGCATGGGACTCGTTAGGGAGCAGTTCTTC
j_call: TRBJ2-1
d_call: -
clone_size: -
v_call: TRBV7-9

cdr3_aa: CASSPQGANTGELFF
cdr3_nt: TGTGCCAGCTCCCCTCAGGGCGCGAACACCGGGGAGCTGTTTTTT
j_call: TRBJ2-2
d_call: -
clone_size: -
v_call: TRBV18

cdr3_aa: CASSFLVSDTQYF
cdr3_nt: TGTGCCAGCAGCTTCCTAGTCTCAGATACGCAGTATTTT
j_call: TRBJ2-3
d_call: -
clone_size: -
v_call: TRBV7-3

cdr3_aa: CASSLVGSQGADEQYF
cdr3_nt: TGCGCCAGCAGCTTGGTAGGGTCCCAGGGGGCGGACGAGCAGTACTTC
j_call: TRBJ2-7
d_call: TRBD1
clone_size: -
v_call: TRBV5-1

cdr3_aa: CASSVVGGDTDTQYF
cdr3_nt: TGTGCCAGCAGCGTAGTTGGAGGAGACACAGATACGCAGTATTTT
j_call: TRBJ2-3
d_call: -
clone_size: -
v_call: TRBV9

cdr3_aa: CASSQEGDTEAFF
cdr3_nt: TGTGCCAGCAGCCAAGAAGGGGACACTGAAGCTTTCTTT
j_call: TRBJ1-1
d_call: -
clone_size: -
v_call: TRBV14

cdr3_aa: CASSQDREAEAFF
cdr3_nt: TGTGCCAGCAGCCAAGATCGAGAGGCCGAAGCTTTCTTT
j_call: TRBJ1-1
d_call: -
clone_size: -
v_call: TRBV14